This T cell receptor beta chain was captured in a study of blood T cell repertoires in COVID-19. Trimming took 0 bases from V and 3 from J, leaving 15 bases between them. The CDR3 has 17 residues. Germline V CDR1 and CDR2: LGHNA, YSLEER. Assay: immunoSEQ multiplex PCR; the TCRdb copy retains only in-frame clones and omits some. The sample contains 200,000 to 250,000 clones, roughly 90% of which appear only once. This TCR was sampled from a man aged 55 to 70 with COVID-19, enrolled during active disease. The specimen sequenced was peripheral blood. J is TRBJ2-4 and V is TRBV4-3; D gene ambiguous. The CDR3 here is CASSQDRAHPLKNIQYF. CDR3 coding DNA: TGCGCCAGCAGCCAAGATCGAGCGCACCCACTCAAAAACATTCAGTACTTC.